This T cell receptor beta chain was captured in a study of identical twins (dated by TCRdb to the mid-2010s). Background for the entire study: The study deep-sequenced TCR alpha and beta repertoires from monozygotic twins, unrelated adults of various ages and cord blood to test whether fetal clonotypes persist. To rule out contamination, replicate twin experiments were performed at different times with different library preparation protocols.

Study-wide conclusions, independent of this receptor: The excess sharing between twins in beta out-of-frame sequences was weaker because fewer shared sequences reduced the signal-to-noise ratio. Fewer insertions were carried by abundant cord blood beta clonotypes; a weaker similar trend was observed in young adult naive repertoires, while no such trend was observed in memory repertoires. Out-of-frame TCR alpha sharing in monozygotic twins was systematically underestimated by recombination models, whereas sharing between unrelated individuals was in agreement with the recombination models. Invariant T cells such as MAIT and iNKT could partly confound zero-insertion analyses, though diverse VJ usage argued against this for most clonotypes. Compared with coincidental sharing between unrelated individuals, out-of-frame TCR alpha sequences shared between twins showed an excess of sequences with low generation probability. Conclusions relied on cross-sectional statistical analysis, since the same donors could not be followed over many years.

The library was generated by 5' RACE. TCRdb shows the sequencer as Illumina HiSeq 2000. Template switching added a universal primer binding site, and the final cDNA carried a unique molecular identifier that allowed TCR cDNA molecules to be counted accurately. First-strand cDNA for TCR alpha and beta chains was synthesized from specific primers in the conserved constant-segment region. To control for contamination, each cDNA library was double barcoded with a SMART-Mk sample barcode plus Illumina barcodes. TruSeq adapter sequences and Illumina sample barcodes were added in two successive PCR steps. TCR alpha and beta cDNA libraries were sequenced on the Illumina HiSeq platform with custom primers. From the authors' description of their analysis: Raw reads were processed with MiGEC to extract unique molecular identifiers, and MiXCR was used to determine CDR3 positions. Recombination models were inferred per individual with the repgenHMM and IGoR tools using an EM algorithm. The tcR package in R was used for shared clonotype analysis, with sharing normalized by the product of cloneset sizes. Out-of-frame nonproductive sequences were analyzed to study raw recombination free of thymic and clonal selection effects. Through fastp at Q25 and MiXCR, TCRdb rebuilt clones from the public reads, retaining in-frame beta chains. Each entry is one CDR3 protein sequence, shown with its most common DNA and genes. The V and J calls shown here were made by TCRdb, not taken from the authors' results. In all, the sample holds 230,000 or so distinct CDR3 sequences, and about 8.3% of those were seen once. In total, the top ten clones hold less than 4% of the sample.

Notes on this clonotype: Its antigen has not been determined. No qualities accompany the bases; no much larger clone lies one base away.

Every donor was a healthy Caucasian. The twin cohort comprised three pairs of female monozygotic twins, all aged roughly 18 to 29 years. Positive isolation kits from Invitrogen were used to isolate the CD4+ and CD8+ T cell populations. The same data also contributed to another study, on yellow fever vaccine responses in identical twins. Taken from the second paper: According to the authors, in identical twins the way T cells responded to vaccination appeared partly convergent and partly personalized. Focusing on identical twins, the study followed the T cell clones that responded to the vaccine, and did so with precision.

Sequenced sample: CD8+ T cells sorted from blood. This receptor was obtained from a woman aged 18-29 years in good health.

The DNA reads TGTGCCAGCAGCCGGCCGGGACTAGACAATGAGCAGTTCTTC. It encodes CASSRPGLDNEQFF. The sequence joins TRBV4-2 to TRBJ2-1, and 8 junction bases match TRBD2. After removal of 4 bases from V and 5 bases from J, the junction retains 4 bases not matched to a gene. The germline V gene gives CDR1 as LGHNA and CDR2 as YNFKEQ. From the cysteine through the phenylalanine, the CDR3 covers 14 amino acids. Just CDR3 DNA is preserved here, 42 bases in frame from base 1.